A single sample is the source of the 12 T cell receptor beta chains below, sequenced in a study of control samples from healthy donors and cancer patients. Clones were sequenced by immunoSEQ multiplex PCR, and TCRdb holds only the in-frame ones, with some missing. This table holds around 170,000 clones, around 89% found once. Sequences were obtained from blood. Every receptor here comes from a woman aged 50 to 60 in good health.

The chain employs TRBV6-2 or TRBV6-3 and TRBJ2-5; 13 bases map to TRBD2. Unmatched junction bases numbered 11, after V lost 5 bases and J lost 2 bases. Germline V gene lookup returns CDR1 MNHEY and CDR2 SVGEGT. The CDR3 spans 18 residues. The CDR3 DNA sequence: TGTGCCAGCAGTAAGGGGACTAGCGGGGTCCATAGACAAGAGACCCAGTACTTC. It codes for CASSKGTSGVHRQETQYF.

The chain links TRBV3-1 (or the pseudogene TRBV3-2) to TRBJ2-3; D remains ambiguous. V shed 2 bases and J shed 0 bases, with 6 bases lying between them. There are 14 residues in the CDR3. CDR1 and CDR2 from the germline V gene are LGHDT and YNNKEL (reference sequence). This chain's CDR3 is CASSQFGSTDTQYF. CDR3 DNA: TGTGCCAGCAGCCAATTTGGGAGCACAGATACGCAGTATTTT.

The chain recombines TRBV7-4 with TRBJ2-1, with 7 bases lining up with TRBD2. Germline V gives CDR1 SGHVT, CDR2 SQSDAQ. V shed 0 bases and J 1 base; nucleotides not matched to a gene: 3. This CDR3 contains 16 residues. The CDR3 here is CASSLAGGQSYNEQFF. CDR3 DNA sequence: TGTGCCAGCAGCTTAGCGGGAGGGCAGTCCTACAATGAGCAGTTCTTC.

The J gene is TRBJ2-5, the V gene TRBV5-6; 7 positions agree with TRBD2. J gave up 5 bases and V 1 base, and 8 bases lay outside the gene matches. The CDR3 consists of 15 residues. Germline lookup yields CDR1 SGHDT and CDR2 YYEEEE. CDR3 sequence: CASSLFSAGVETQYF. DNA of the CDR3: TGTGCCAGCAGCTTGTTCTCCGCGGGGGTGGAGACCCAGTACTTC.

The chain couples TRBV27 to TRBJ2-5, with 7 bases fitting TRBD1. With 3 bases clipped from V and 4 bases from J, the junction kept 2 bases outside the gene matches. Germline CDR1 MNHEY, CDR2 SMNVEV (reference sequence). The CDR3 has 13 amino acids. The CDR3 DNA is TGTGCCAGCAGTTTGAACAGGGGAGAGACCCAGTACTTC. Its translation: CASSLNRGETQYF.

This chain connects TRBV7-8 to TRBJ1-4; a weak D match, TRBD1 (5 bases). V was shortened by 2 bases and J by 0 bases, with 13 bases between the two germline ends. This CDR3 has 17 amino acids. Germline assignment: CDR1 SGHVS and CDR2 FQNEAQ. The CDR3 sequence is CASSLNARVATNEKLFF. CDR3 sequence (DNA): TGTGCCAGCAGCTTAAACGCCAGGGTAGCAACTAATGAAAAACTGTTTTTT.

The gene calls are TRBV7-9 and TRBJ2-5; D perhaps matches TRBD2 (5 bases). Trimming took off 5 bases at V and 5 bases at J, with 21 bases between the two ends. Germline loops: CDR1 SEHNR, CDR2 FQNEAQ (reference sequence). The CDR3 is 16 residues long. CDR3 DNA: TGTGCCAGCAGCGTGAAAAGTCGACTAAGCGAGGAGACCCAGTACTTC. It specifies CASSVKSRLSEETQYF.

The chain is built from TRBV28 and TRBJ2-6, with a tentative D call TRBD2 (6 bases). Trimming stripped 3 bases from V and 0 bases from J, with 6 bases between. This CDR3 comprises 15 residues. Germline CDR1 is MDHEN and CDR2 is SYDVKM. The CDR3 loop is CASSFGGSGANVLTF. CDR3 in DNA: TGTGCCAGCAGTTTCGGGGGCTCTGGGGCCAACGTCCTGACTTTC.

The J gene is TRBJ1-3, the V gene TRBV28, with D possibly matching TRBD1 (5 bases). The germline V and J ends were trimmed by 5 bases and 2 bases, with 16 bases remaining between them. This CDR3 has 16 amino acids. Germline CDR1 and CDR2: MDHEN and SYDVKM. The CDR3 is CASSLGSGITGNTIYF. The CDR3 DNA follows: TGTGCCAGCAGTCTAGGATCAGGGATCACTGGAAACACCATATATTTT. The full variable domain, with the rest looked up from reference TRBV28 and TRBJ1-3, is DVKVTQSSRYLVKRTGEKVFLECVQDMDHENMFWYRQDPGLGLRLIYFSYDVKMKEKGDIPEGYSVSREKKERFSLILESASTNQTSMYLCASSLGSGITGNTIYFGEGSWLTVV.

The chain uses TRBV4-3 and TRBJ1-6, with D tentatively TRBD1 (5 bases). Germline V lookup: CDR1 LGHNA, CDR2 YSLEER. V was clipped by 0 bases and J by 7 bases, with 13 bases between them. The CDR3 is made up of 16 amino acids. CDR3 bases: TGCGCCAGCAGCCAAGACCAGGGTAAAGTGAATTCACCCCTCCACTTT. Translation: CASSQDQGKVNSPLHF.

CDR3 in DNA: TGCAGTGTAGAGGTAAACACTGAAGCTTTCTTT. Translating it yields CSVEVNTEAFF. The J gene is TRBJ1-1, the V gene TRBV20-1; D remains ambiguous. The germline gives CDR1 DFQATT, CDR2 SNEGSKA (reference sequence). Trimming left V 7 bases short and J 2 bases short, with 8 bases between. The CDR3 loop spans 11 amino acids.

The gene calls are TRBV19 and TRBJ1-5; unclear D gene. Per germline, CDR1 LNHDA and CDR2 SQIVND (reference sequence). This CDR3 is 12 amino acids long. The V end was cut by 4 bases, the J end by 7 bases, with 8 bases between. The CDR3 DNA follows: TGTGCCAGTAGTAGGGAATGGCAGCCCCAGCATTTT. This sequence encodes CASSREWQPQHF. The full variable domain, with the rest looked up from reference TRBV19 and TRBJ1-5, is DGGITQSPKYLFRKEGQNVTLSCEQNLNHDAMYWYRQDPGQGLRLIYYSQIVNDFQKGDIAEGYSVSREKKESFPLTVTSAQKNPTAFYLCASSREWQPQHFGDGTRLSIL.